Sequencing of this T cell receptor beta chain was carried out in a study of early T cells in non-severe SARS-CoV-2 infection. Ten or more counts support this clonotype. Each CDR3 protein is one row after TCRdb ran MiXCR on the 5' RACE reads. This sample has about 48,000 distinct CDR3 sequences; 5.6% occur once, and the top ten carry 4.5%. Sequencing was performed on whole blood. This TCR derives from an adult who was a healthcare worker with PCR-confirmed SARS-CoV-2 infection or an uninfected control (not recorded which).

The CDR3 DNA reads TGCAGCGGAACAAACACTGAAGCTTTCTTT. Translation: CSGTNTEAFF. The chain links TRBV29-1 to TRBJ1-1, with no clear D. CDR3 size: 10 residues. Germline-derived CDR1 and CDR2 are SQVTM and ANQGSEA. Trimming took off 7 bases at V and 2 bases at J, with 5 bases between the two ends.